Below, one T cell receptor beta chain is given with its context. Its antigen remains unidentified. PCR amplification relied on 60 Vbeta primers (plus 13 Jbeta primers). Assay used: immunoSEQ multiplex PCR; TCRdb lists only in-frame clones, some missing. The top ten hold more than 0.95% of the sample, which has over 150,000 clones, around 83% seen once. The CDR3 sequence is 15 residues long. Germline CDR1 and CDR2: SGHKS and YYEKEE (reference sequence). V dropped 1 base and J dropped 4 bases, with 12 bases sitting between them. This sample was included in a study of cytomegalovirus exposure and HLA in healthy donors. Study observations and caveats: A reported reduction in N-insertions relative to the roughly 610-donor mean was seen in an Asian-associated ancestry cluster in a later analysis.

Material for sequencing was PBMCs. This receptor was identified in a girl aged 2 to 10 in good health and CMV-seropositive. The chain joins TRBV5-5 to TRBJ2-1, with D perhaps TRBD1 (6 bases). CDR3 coding DNA: TGTGCCAGCAGCTTGAAGGACAGCCTGTACAATGAGCAGTTCTTC. Translated, it gives CASSLKDSLYNEQFF.